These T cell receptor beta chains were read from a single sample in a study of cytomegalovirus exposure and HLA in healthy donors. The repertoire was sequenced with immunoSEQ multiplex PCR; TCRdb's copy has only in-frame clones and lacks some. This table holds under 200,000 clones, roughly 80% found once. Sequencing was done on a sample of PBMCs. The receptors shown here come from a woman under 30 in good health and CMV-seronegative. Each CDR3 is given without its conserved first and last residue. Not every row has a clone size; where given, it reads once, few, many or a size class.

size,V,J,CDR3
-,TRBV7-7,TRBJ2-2,ASSLASRIENTGELF
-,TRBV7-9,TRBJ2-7,ASSLTADYEQY
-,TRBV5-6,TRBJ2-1,ASSLWGVLGNEQF
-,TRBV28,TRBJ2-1,ASSSPLGLKYEQF
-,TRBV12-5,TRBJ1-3,ASGFSPENSGNTIY
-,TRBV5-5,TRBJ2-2,ASSLEGLAGDLTGELF
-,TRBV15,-,ATSSPGGIHEQY
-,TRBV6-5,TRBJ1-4,ASRDSEKLF
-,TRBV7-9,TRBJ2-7,ASSLRDRYEQY
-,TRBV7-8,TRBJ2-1,AMAGGLFNEQL
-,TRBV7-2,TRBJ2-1,ASSVQGTNEQF
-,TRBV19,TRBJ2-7,ASSIDPGSSYEQY
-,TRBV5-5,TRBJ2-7,ASSGGTLSYEQY
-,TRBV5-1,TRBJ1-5,ASSLGQGGNQPQH
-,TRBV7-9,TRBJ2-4,ASSLWPCCGAGLNIQY
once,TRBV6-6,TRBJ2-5,ASTRGEETQY
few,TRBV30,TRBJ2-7,AWRITSGDTYEQY
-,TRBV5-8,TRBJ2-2,ASSSGTSTSNTGELF
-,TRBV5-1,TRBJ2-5,ASSRAARETQY
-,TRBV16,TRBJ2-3,ASSQSMRGDTQY
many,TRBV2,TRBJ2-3,ASKRDFTDTQY
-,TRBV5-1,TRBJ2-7,ASSPSTSSYEQY
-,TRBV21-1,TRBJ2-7,ASSKALWRENVTHEQY
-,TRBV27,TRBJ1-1,ASSFRGIAEAF
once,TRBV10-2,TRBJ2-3,ASSGPGITDTQY
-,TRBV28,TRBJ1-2,ASSLVWAHGYT
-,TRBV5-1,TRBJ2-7,ASSNGSNSYEQY
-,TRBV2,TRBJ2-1,ASSSGLLRDEQF
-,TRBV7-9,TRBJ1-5,ASSPPGTDNQPQH
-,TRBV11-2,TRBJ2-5,ASSSTEGAGDGMIQY
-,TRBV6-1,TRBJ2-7,ASSEVRDSIQH
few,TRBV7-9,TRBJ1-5,ASSLQGYQPQH
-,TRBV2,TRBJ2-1,ASTLADSSYNEQF
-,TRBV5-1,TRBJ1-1,ASSLGEGVTEAF
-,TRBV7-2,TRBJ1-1,ASSSRLGYGGTEAF
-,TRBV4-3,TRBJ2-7,ASSQDGGSYEQY
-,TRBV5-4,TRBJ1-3,ASSLLGHSSGNTIY
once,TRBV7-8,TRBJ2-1,ASSPDAGAEYNEQF
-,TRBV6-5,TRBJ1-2,ASSGQGYGYT
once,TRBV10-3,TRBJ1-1,AIRARGGDSMNTEAF
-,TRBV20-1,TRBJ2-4,SAREGQGKY
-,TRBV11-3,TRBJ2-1,ASSFSGSHNEQF